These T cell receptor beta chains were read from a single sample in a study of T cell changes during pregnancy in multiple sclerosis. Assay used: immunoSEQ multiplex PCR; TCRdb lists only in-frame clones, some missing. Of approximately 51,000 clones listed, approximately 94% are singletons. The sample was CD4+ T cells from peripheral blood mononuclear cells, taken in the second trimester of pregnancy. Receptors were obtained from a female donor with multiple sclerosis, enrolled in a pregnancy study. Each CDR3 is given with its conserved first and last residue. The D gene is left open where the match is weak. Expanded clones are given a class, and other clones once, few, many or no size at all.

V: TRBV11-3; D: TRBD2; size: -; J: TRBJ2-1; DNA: TGTGCCAGCAGCTTAGAGGGGACTAGCTCCTACAATGAGCAGTTCTTC; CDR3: CASSLEGTSSYNEQFF
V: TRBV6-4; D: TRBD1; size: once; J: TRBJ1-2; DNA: TGTGCCAGCAGTGACTCGGACAGGGGGGGCTACACCTTC; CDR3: CASSDSDRGGYTF
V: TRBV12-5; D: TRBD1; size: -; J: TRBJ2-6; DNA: TGTGCTAGTGGCACGGGACAGGCTGGGGCCAACGTCCTGACTTTC; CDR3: CASGTGQAGANVLTF
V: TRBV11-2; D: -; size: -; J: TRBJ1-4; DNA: TGTGCCAGCAGCTTAGACAGAATATCTGAAAAACTGTTTTTT; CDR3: CASSLDRISEKLFF
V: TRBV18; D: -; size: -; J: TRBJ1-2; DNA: TGTGCCAGCTCAGACCGTGGCGGAAACTATGGCTACACCTTC; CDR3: CASSDRGGNYGYTF
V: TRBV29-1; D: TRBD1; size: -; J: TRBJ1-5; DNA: TGCAGCGTCTCAGGGGGCTTGGGCAATCAGCCCCAGCATTTT; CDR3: CSVSGGLGNQPQHF
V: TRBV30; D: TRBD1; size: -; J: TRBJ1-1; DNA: TGTGCCTGCAACAGGGGAGAAACTGAAGCTTTCTTT; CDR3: CACNRGETEAFF
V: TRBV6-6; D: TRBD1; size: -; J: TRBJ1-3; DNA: TGTGCCAGCAGTTACAATCATAGGGGGCCTGGAAACACCATATATTTT; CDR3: CASSYNHRGPGNTIYF
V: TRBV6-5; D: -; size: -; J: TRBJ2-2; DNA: TGTGCCAGCAGCCCTATGGCAGGGAACACCGGGGAGCTGTTTTTT; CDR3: CASSPMAGNTGELFF
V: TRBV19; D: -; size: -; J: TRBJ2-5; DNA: TGTGCCAGTATGGGGCACCAAGAGACCCAGTACTTC; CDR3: CASMGHQETQYF
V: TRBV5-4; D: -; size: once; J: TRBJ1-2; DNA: TGTGCCAGCAGCTTGGGTCCCCTGCTTGGGGGGCGGGGGAACTATGGCTACACCTTC; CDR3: CASSLGPLLGGRGNYGYTF
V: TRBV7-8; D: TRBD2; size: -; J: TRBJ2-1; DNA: TGTGCCAGCAGCGTACATAGAGGGGGCGCTAGCGGGGATAAGCATGAGCAGTTCTTC; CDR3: CASSVHRGGASGDKHEQFF
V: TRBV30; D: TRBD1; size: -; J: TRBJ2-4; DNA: TGTGCCTGGAGGGGAGCACAGGGGGCGGGAGCCAAAAACATTCAGTACTTC; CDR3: CAWRGAQGAGAKNIQYF
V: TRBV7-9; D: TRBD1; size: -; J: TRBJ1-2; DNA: TGTGCCAGCAGCCCCGGACAGGGCGACTATGGCTACACCTTC; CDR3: CASSPGQGDYGYTF
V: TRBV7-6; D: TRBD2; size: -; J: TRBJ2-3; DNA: TGTGCCAGCAGCTTGGATACTAGCGGGGGGGCCGCAGATACGCAGTATTTT; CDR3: CASSLDTSGGAADTQYF
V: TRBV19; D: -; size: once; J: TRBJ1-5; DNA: TGTGCCAGTAGTCCTGTCCGGGCCCCAGGGGGCAATCAGCCCCAGCATTTT; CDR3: CASSPVRAPGGNQPQHF
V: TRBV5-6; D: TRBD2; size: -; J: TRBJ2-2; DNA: TGTGCCAGCGCGGTAGCGGGGGCCCCCACCGGGGAGCTGTTTTTT; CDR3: CASAVAGAPTGELFF
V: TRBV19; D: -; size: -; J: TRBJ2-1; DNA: TGTGCCAGTAGCTCTAGCGTTGGTGGTATTGAGCAGTTCTTC; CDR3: CASSSSVGGIEQFF
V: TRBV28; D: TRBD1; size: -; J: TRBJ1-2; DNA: TGTGCCAGCAGTTTCCCCGGGACAGATAGTGGAGGCTACACCTTC; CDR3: CASSFPGTDSGGYTF
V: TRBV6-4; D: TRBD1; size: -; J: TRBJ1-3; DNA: TGTGCCAGCAGTGATTCCTCCAGGGGGGTCGGTGGAAACACCATATATTTT; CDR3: CASSDSSRGVGGNTIYF
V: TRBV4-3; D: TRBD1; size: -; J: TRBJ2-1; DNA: TGCGCCAGCAGCCAAGCATTCGGGACAGTCTCCTACAATGAGCAGTTCTTC; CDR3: CASSQAFGTVSYNEQFF
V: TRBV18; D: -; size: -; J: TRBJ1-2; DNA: TGTGCCAGCTCACCATCTTGGACAGTCTATGGCTACACCTTC; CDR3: CASSPSWTVYGYTF
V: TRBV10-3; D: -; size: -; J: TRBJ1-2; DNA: TGTGCCATCAGGGCCCCCACAGGTTCTTTTCCTGGCTACACCTTC; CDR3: CAIRAPTGSFPGYTF
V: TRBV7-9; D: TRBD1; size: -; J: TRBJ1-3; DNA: TGTGCCAGCAGCGGAGACAGGGATGGAAACACCATATATTTT; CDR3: CASSGDRDGNTIYF
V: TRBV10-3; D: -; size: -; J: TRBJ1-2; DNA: TGTGCCATCACCAGGGATCCTAACTATGGCTACACCTTC; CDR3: CAITRDPNYGYTF
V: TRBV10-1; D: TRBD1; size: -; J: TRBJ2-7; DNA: TGCGCCAGCAGCGACAGGGAGAAGCTTACCTACGAGCAGTACTTC; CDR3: CASSDREKLTYEQYF
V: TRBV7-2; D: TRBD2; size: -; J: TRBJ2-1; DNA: TGTGCCAGCAGCTCCAGACTAGCGGGGGGGCACAATGAGCAGTTCTTC; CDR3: CASSSRLAGGHNEQFF
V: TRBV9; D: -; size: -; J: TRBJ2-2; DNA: TGTGCCAGCAGCGTAGCTCCCCGAGGGAACACCGGGGAGCTGTTTTTT; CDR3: CASSVAPRGNTGELFF
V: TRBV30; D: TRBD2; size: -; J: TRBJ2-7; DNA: TGTGCCTGGAGTGTATGGGGGGGGGCCTACGAGCAGTACTTC; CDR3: CAWSVWGGAYEQYF
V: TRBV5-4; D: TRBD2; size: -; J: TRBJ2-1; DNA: TGTGCCAGCAGCCGTACTAGCGGGGCCTACAATGAGCAGTTCTTC; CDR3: CASSRTSGAYNEQFF
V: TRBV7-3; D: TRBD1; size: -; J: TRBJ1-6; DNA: TGTGCCAGCAGCTTAACCAGACAGGGTAACTCACCCCTCCACTTT; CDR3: CASSLTRQGNSPLHF